A single sample gave rise to the 32 T cell receptor beta chains below, sequenced in a study of post-analysis software for immune sequencing data. Antigens for these TCRs are unknown. Carried by the TCR beta cDNA libraries were unique molecular identifiers. From the PCR reads, TCRdb called clonotypes with MiXCR, one entry per CDR3 protein. The sample yields about 770,000 distinct CDR3 sequences, about 45% seen once. Study-level findings and limits: About five TRBV segments, including TRBV5-6, TRBV5-1 and TRBV20-1, were more frequent in patients than controls.

The specimen sequenced was blood. The receptors stem from a girl aged 10 to 17 with multiple sclerosis.

This clonotype came up many times. The rearrangement links TRBV7-2 to TRBJ2-1; D call uncertain. The germline V gene encodes CDR1 SGHTA and CDR2 FQGNSA. CDR3 length: 13 residues. Trimming took 1 base from V and 5 from J, leaving 6 bases between them. CDR3 residues: CASSLDSHNEQFF. Written as DNA, the CDR3 is TGTGCCAGCAGCTTAGACAGCCACAATGAGCAGTTCTTC.

This rearrangement joins TRBV5-1 to TRBJ2-3; tentative D call: TRBD1 (6 bases). The CDR3 sequence is 14 residues long. Germline V gene lookup returns CDR1 SGHRS and CDR2 YFSETQ. V gave up 0 bases and J gave up 6 bases, with 11 bases separating them. The DNA for the CDR3 is TGCGCCAGCAGCTTGGAACAGGGTCAGGATACGCAGTATTTT. It yields the protein CASSLEQGQDTQYF.

The V call is TRBV5-1, the J call TRBJ2-5; TRBD2 matches 10 bases. V shed 3 bases and J 2 bases; nucleotides not matched to a gene: 7. Germline-derived CDR1 and CDR2 are SGHRS and YFSETQ. CDR3 length: 16 residues. The CDR3 loop is CASSSIAGGGQETQYF. In nucleotides, the CDR3 is TGCGCCAGCAGCTCCATAGCGGGAGGAGGGCAAGAGACCCAGTACTTC.

The chain carries TRBV20-1 and TRBJ2-5; 11 nucleotides match TRBD2. J was trimmed by 6 bases and V by 6 bases; bases with no gene match: 9. The CDR3 has 14 amino acids. Germline assignment: CDR1 DFQATT and CDR2 SNEGSKA (reference sequence). The CDR3 nucleotides read TGCAGTGCCCCGACTAGCGGGACTCGGAAGACCCAGTACTTC. Amino acid sequence: CSAPTSGTRKTQYF.

This clonotype has only a few counts. The chain is built from TRBV3-1 and TRBJ2-4; TRBD2 aligns across 13 bases. Matching the DNA end better, TRBJ2-7 makes the J call doubtful. The CDR3 is 17 residues long. Germline V lookup: CDR1 LGHDT, CDR2 YNNKEL (reference sequence). In nucleotides, the CDR3 is TGTGCCAGCAGCCAACCGGGACTAGCGGGACTCTCCTACGAGCAGTACTTC. This sequence encodes CASSQPGLAGLSYEQYF.

The genes are TRBV20-1 and TRBJ2-5; TRBD1 or TRBD2 may be the D gene (5 bases each). CDR3 length: 14 amino acids. CDR1 and CDR2 from the germline V gene are DFQATT and SNEGSKA (reference sequence). V shed 2 bases and J shed 2 bases, with 12 bases lying between them. This chain's CDR3 is CSARQTWGQETQYF. The CDR3 bases are TGCAGTGCTAGACAGACGTGGGGGCAAGAGACCCAGTACTTC.

The rearrangement links TRBV5-1 to TRBJ2-1; the D gene is possibly TRBD2 (7 bases). This CDR3 comprises 14 residues. Germline CDR1 and CDR2: SGHRS and YFSETQ. V was shortened by 4 bases and J by 9 bases, with 17 bases between the two germline ends. In nucleotides, the CDR3 is TGCGCCAGCAGCACAGGGACTATCAGTGGTGAGCAGTTCTTC. Protein product: CASSTGTISGEQFF. Complete variable domain (other parts from reference TRBV5-1 and TRBJ2-1): KAGVTQTPRYLIKTRGQQVTLSCSPISGHRSVSWYQQTPGQGLQFLFEYFSETQRNKGNFPGRFSGRQFSNSRSEMNVSTLELGDSALYLCASSTGTISGEQFFGPGTRLTVL.

This sequence joins TRBV30 and TRBJ2-7; D gene ambiguous. V was cut by 3 bases and J by 4 bases, with 7 bases left in between. Germline loops: CDR1 GTSNPN, CDR2 SVGIG (reference sequence). The CDR3 extends over 11 amino acids. Here the CDR3 DNA reads TGTGCCTGGAGATCAGAGTACGAGCAGTACTTC. This encodes CAWRSEYEQYF.

The V call is TRBV12-3 or TRBV12-4, the J call TRBJ2-1, with TRBD2 identical over 11 bases. This CDR3 is 18 amino acids long. V shed 3 bases, J shed 5 bases, and the junction held 12 bases outside the gene matches. The CDR3 nucleotides read TGTGCCAGCAGTTTTACCTATCCCGGGACTAGCGGTCACAATGAGCAGTTCTTC. It is translated as CASSFTYPGTSGHNEQFF.

The CDR3 DNA reads TGTGCCAGCAGTCAGGGCCGGGGACACGGCTATGGCTACACCTTC. This translates into CASSQGRGHGYGYTF. The V gene is TRBV12-3 or TRBV12-4, the J gene TRBJ1-2; a possible D gene is TRBD1 (6 bases). V was clipped by 5 bases and J by 4 bases, with 17 bases between them. The CDR3 length is 15 residues.

The chain uses TRBV4-3 and TRBJ2-5, with a possible D match to TRBD1 (5 bases). The germline V gene encodes CDR1 LGHNA and CDR2 YSLEER. This CDR3 spans 16 amino acids. V was cut by 0 bases and J by 3 bases, with 14 bases left in between. DNA for the CDR3: TGCGCCAGCAGCCAAGACTGGGCAGGGCGAGAAGAGACCCAGTACTTC. This sequence encodes CASSQDWAGREETQYF.

This clonotype was seen a few times. The rearrangement joins TRBV29-1 to TRBJ2-7, with D tentatively TRBD1 (6 bases). CDR1 is SQVTM and CDR2 is ANQGSEA in the germline V gene. The CDR3 sequence is 12 residues long. V lost 6 bases to trimming and J lost 6 bases, with 15 bases between them. CDR3 sequence reads: CSVIEGVGEQYF. The CDR3 nucleotides are TGCAGCGTGATCGAGGGGGTCGGCGAGCAGTACTTC.

J is TRBJ1-2 and V is TRBV27; 8 nucleotides align to TRBD1. The CDR3 is 15 amino acids. Per the germline V gene, CDR1 is MNHEY and CDR2 is SMNVEV (reference sequence). V shed 6 bases, J shed 0 bases, and the junction held 6 bases outside the gene matches. The CDR3 nucleotides are TGTGCCAGCAGGGGGACAGGCCCGTCTAACTATGGCTACACCTTC. Amino acid sequence: CASRGTGPSNYGYTF.

The rearrangement links TRBV28 to TRBJ2-5; D is tentatively TRBD1 or TRBD2 (7 bases each). The V end was cut by 6 bases, the J end by 2 bases, with 16 bases between. This CDR3 spans 15 amino acids. Germline CDR1 and CDR2: MDHEN and SYDVKM. CDR3 sequence reads: CASRGGTERQETQYF. The CDR3 DNA is TGTGCCAGCAGGGGGGGGACAGAAAGACAAGAGACCCAGTACTTC.

The V gene is TRBV29-1, the J gene TRBJ2-7, with 10 bases aligning to TRBD1. The CDR3 is made up of 14 amino acids. V was clipped by 0 bases and J by 2 bases; unmatched bases: 1. CDR1 SQVTM and CDR2 ANQGSEA come from the germline V gene. In nucleotides, the CDR3 is TGCAGCGTTGAAGAGGGGACAGGGGCCTACGAGCAGTACTTC. It codes for CSVEEGTGAYEQYF.

The V call is TRBV11-3, the J call TRBJ2-7, with a weak D call TRBD1 (5 bases). V gave up 5 bases and J gave up 3 bases, with 11 bases separating them. This CDR3 contains 13 residues. Germline V gene data show CDR1 as SGHNT and CDR2 as YENEEA. This CDR3 is CASSRSGFYEQYF. CDR3 DNA: TGTGCCAGCAGCAGATCAGGGTTCTACGAGCAGTACTTC.

The rearrangement joins TRBV5-6 to TRBJ1-4; D is unresolved. V lost 3 bases to trimming and J lost 16 bases, with 16 bases between them. Per the germline V gene, CDR1 is SGHDT and CDR2 is YYEEEE. The CDR3 is 12 residues long. The CDR3 sequence: CASSSRINQRFF. The CDR3 DNA follows: TGTGCCAGCAGCTCGAGGATAAATCAACGGTTTTTT.

This clonotype showed up just a few times. The rearrangement uses TRBV4-3 and TRBJ1-5; 7 bases fit TRBD1. This CDR3 comprises 15 residues. V dropped 0 bases and J dropped 6; count of bases not matched to a gene: 5. Germline-derived CDR1 and CDR2 are LGHNA and YSLEER. The CDR3 is CASSQDGGGLQPQHF. The CDR3 DNA follows: TGCGCCAGCAGCCAAGATGGAGGGGGCCTTCAGCCCCAGCATTTT.

This clonotype was found once. The V and J genes are TRBV27 and TRBJ1-2; TRBD1 aligns across 8 bases. The CDR3 is 18 residues long. Per germline, CDR1 MNHEY and CDR2 SMNVEV (reference sequence). Unmatched junction bases numbered 14, after V lost 0 bases and J lost 5 bases. The CDR3 loop reads CASSLSRGGTGPCYGYTF. The CDR3 DNA follows: TGTGCCAGCAGTTTATCAAGAGGAGGGACAGGCCCTTGTTATGGCTACACCTTC.

The J gene is TRBJ2-7, the V gene TRBV6-1; a weak D match, TRBD1 (5 bases). CDR3 length equals 17 residues. Trimming took off 6 bases at V and 1 base at J, with 22 bases between the two ends. The germline V gene encodes CDR1 MNHNS and CDR2 SASEGT. The CDR3 DNA is TGTGCCAGCAGCCGTAATCCCTCCAGGGTGAGGTCCTACGAGCAGTACTTC. It yields the protein CASSRNPSRVRSYEQYF.

The chain carries TRBV6-2 or TRBV6-3 and TRBJ2-1; 9 nucleotides line up with TRBD2. There are 15 residues in the CDR3. With 6 bases clipped from V and 0 bases from J, the junction kept 3 bases outside the gene matches. CDR1 is MNHEY, CDR2 SVGEGT, per germline. CDR3 bases: TGTGCCAGCAGCAGACTAGCGGCCTCCTACAATGAGCAGTTCTTC. Its translation is CASSRLAASYNEQFF.

The gene calls are TRBV4-1 and TRBJ2-5, with D maybe TRBD2 (6 bases). The CDR3 length is 15 residues. V was clipped by 0 bases and J by 3 bases, with 11 bases between them. Germline CDR1 reads MGHRA; CDR2 reads YSYEKL. The DNA of the CDR3 is TGCGCCAGCAGCCAAGATCCGGGACTGGAAGAGACCCAGTACTTC. Translation gives CASSQDPGLEETQYF.

V and J are TRBV28 and TRBJ1-5, with D unresolved. The CDR3 contains 15 residues. CDR1 MDHEN and CDR2 SYDVKM come from the germline V gene. Deletions cut 8 bases from V and 0 bases from J, with 14 bases between. The CDR3 protein is CASRAPTYSNQPQHF. In DNA, the CDR3 is TGTGCCAGCCGGGCCCCAACTTATAGCAATCAGCCCCAGCATTTT.

This clonotype was seen a few times. The chain links TRBV28 to TRBJ2-7, with D tentatively TRBD2 (5 bases). CDR1 is MDHEN, CDR2 SYDVKM, per germline. V lost 6 bases and J lost 2, with 20 bases in between. The CDR3 length is 16 residues. CDR3 DNA sequence: TGTGCCAGCAGGGCGGTTATACAGCCGGGGACCTACGAGCAGTACTTC. Its translation is CASRAVIQPGTYEQYF.

A remark on this clonotype: The junction departs from germline at one end; a sequencing error may be responsible. The chain carries TRBV14 and TRBJ2-7; D gene ambiguous. The tail of the sequence fits TRBJ2-5 better, so the J call may be wrong. The germline gives CDR1 SGHDN, CDR2 FVKESK. CDR3 length equals 15 residues. The CDR3 here is CTSSQEYGRLETQYF. Written as DNA, the CDR3 is TGTACCAGCAGCCAAGAGTACGGCAGGTTAGAGACCCAGTACTTC.

The genes are TRBV11-2 and TRBJ2-4, with 12 bases identical to TRBD1. The trim removed 1 base at V and 13 bases at J, leaving 17 bases unmatched. CDR1 is SGHAT, CDR2 FQNNGV, per germline. The CDR3 covers 18 residues. The CDR3 loop is CASSLASSAGTGGFGQYF. CDR3 nucleotides: TGTGCCAGCAGCTTAGCCTCAAGTGCCGGGACAGGGGGCTTCGGGCAGTACTTC.

The rearrangement joins TRBV5-5 to TRBJ1-1; D remains ambiguous. The V gene's germline CDR1 is SGHKS and CDR2 YYEKEE (reference sequence). With 1 base removed from V and 6 bases from J, the gap between germline ends came to 10 bases. This CDR3 region has 13 residues. In DNA, the CDR3 is TGTGCCAGCAGCTTGTCCGGGTCTGCTGAAGCTTTCTTT. It codes for CASSLSGSAEAFF.

The J gene is TRBJ1-6, the V gene TRBV7-2; 7 bases agree with TRBD1. Trimming removed 3 bases from V and 5 bases from J; junction bases left unmatched: 4. CDR3 length equals 15 residues. From germline, CDR1 is SGHTA and CDR2 FQGNSA. CDR3 sequence reads: CASSLPTGNNSPLHF. The CDR3 DNA reads TGTGCCAGCAGCTTGCCGACAGGGAATAATTCACCCCTCCACTTT.

The chain carries TRBV5-1 and TRBJ2-5, with TRBD1 identical over 8 bases. The CDR3 is made up of 14 amino acids. The germline V gene encodes CDR1 SGHRS and CDR2 YFSETQ. Germline trimming cut 4 bases from V and 5 bases from J; bases unmatched to any gene: 7. CDR3 sequence: CASSDQGARETQYF. The CDR3 coding sequence is TGCGCCAGCAGCGACCAGGGGGCGCGGGAGACCCAGTACTTC.

The chain is built from TRBV7-2 and TRBJ2-7, with D possibly being TRBD2 (5 bases). The CDR3 contains 13 residues. CDR1 is SGHTA, CDR2 FQGNSA, per germline. The ends were cut back, 4 bases at V and 3 bases at J, with 10 bases in the middle. Here the CDR3 reads CASSSSRDYEQYF. The CDR3 DNA follows: TGTGCCAGCAGCTCGAGTCGGGACTACGAGCAGTACTTC.

The J gene is TRBJ1-5, the V gene TRBV10-3, with 7 positions matching TRBD1. Unmatched junction bases numbered 4, after V lost 3 bases and J lost 2 bases. CDR3 length equals 15 residues. CDR1 and CDR2 from the germline V gene are ENHRY and SYGVKD. The CDR3 sequence: CAISDSGGGNQPQHF. The DNA for the CDR3 is TGTGCCATCAGTGACTCAGGGGGTGGCAATCAGCCCCAGCATTTT.

On this clonotype: Relative to the germline gene, one junction end is altered; a read error may explain this. V is TRBV7-7 and J is TRBJ2-1, with 8 positions matching TRBD2. Germline CDR1 SSHAT, CDR2 FNYEAQ (reference sequence). CDR3 length equals 15 residues. This CDR3 reads CASSQSLGRDNEQFF. CDR3 DNA: TGTGCTAGCAGCCAAAGCCTCGGGAGGGACAATGAGCAGTTCTTC.